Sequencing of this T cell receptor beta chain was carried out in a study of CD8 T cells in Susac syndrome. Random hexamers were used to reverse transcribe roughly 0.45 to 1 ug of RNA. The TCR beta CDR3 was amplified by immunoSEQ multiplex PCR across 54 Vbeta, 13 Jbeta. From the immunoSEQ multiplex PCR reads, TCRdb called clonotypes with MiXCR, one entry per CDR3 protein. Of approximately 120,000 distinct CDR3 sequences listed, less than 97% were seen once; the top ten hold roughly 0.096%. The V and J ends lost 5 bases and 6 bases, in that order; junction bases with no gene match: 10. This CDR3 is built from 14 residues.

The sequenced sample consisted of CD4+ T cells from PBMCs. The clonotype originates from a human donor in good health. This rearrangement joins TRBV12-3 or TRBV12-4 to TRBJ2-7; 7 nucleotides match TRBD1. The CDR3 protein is CASSRDSLIGEQYF. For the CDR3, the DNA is TGTGCCAGCAGTCGGGACAGCCTTATAGGCGAGCAGTACTTC.